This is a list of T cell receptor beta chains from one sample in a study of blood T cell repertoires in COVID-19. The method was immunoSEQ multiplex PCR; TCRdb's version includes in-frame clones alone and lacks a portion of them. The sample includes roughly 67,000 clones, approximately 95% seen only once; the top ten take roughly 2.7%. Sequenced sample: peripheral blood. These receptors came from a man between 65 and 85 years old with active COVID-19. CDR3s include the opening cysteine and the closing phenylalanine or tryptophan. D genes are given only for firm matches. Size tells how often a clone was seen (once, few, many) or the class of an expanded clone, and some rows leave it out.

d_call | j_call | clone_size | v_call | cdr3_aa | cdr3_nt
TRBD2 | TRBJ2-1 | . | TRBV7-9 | CASSFSLAGGDNEQFF | TGTGCCAGCAGCTTTTCCCTAGCGGGGGGGGACAATGAGCAGTTCTTC
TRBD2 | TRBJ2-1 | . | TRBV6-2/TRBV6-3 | CASTPTGGRIPGLAGLYSYNEQFF | TGTGCCAGCACCCCAACCGGTGGGCGTATCCCGGGACTAGCGGGGCTCTACTCCTACAATGAGCAGTTCTTC
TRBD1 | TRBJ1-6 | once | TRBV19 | CASRSTGQGLSPLHF | TGTGCCAGTAGATCGACAGGACAGGGGCTCTCACCCCTCCACTTT
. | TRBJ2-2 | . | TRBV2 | CASSDGGADTGELFF | TGTGCCAGCAGTGATGGGGGGGCAGACACCGGGGAGCTGTTTTTT
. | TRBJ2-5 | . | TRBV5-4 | CASSPRVEEETQYF | TGTGCCAGCAGCCCGCGGGTCGAAGAAGAGACCCAGTACTTC
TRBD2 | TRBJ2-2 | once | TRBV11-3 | CASSLAGGNTGELFF | TGTGCCAGCAGCTTAGCGGGGGGGAACACCGGGGAGCTGTTTTTT
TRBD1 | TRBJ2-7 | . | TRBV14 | CASSQFMTGGYEQYF | TGTGCCAGCAGCCAATTTATGACAGGGGGTTACGAGCAGTACTTC
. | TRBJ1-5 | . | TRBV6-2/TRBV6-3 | CASSLPGGAGNQPQHF | TGTGCCAGCAGCCTCCCCGGGGGAGCGGGCAATCAGCCCCAGCATTTT
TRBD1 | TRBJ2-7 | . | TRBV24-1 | CATSNRQGPYEQYF | TGTGCCACCAGCAACCGACAGGGGCCCTACGAGCAGTACTTC
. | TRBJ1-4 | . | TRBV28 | CASSPTGRTNEKLFF | TGTGCCAGCAGTCCCACAGGGAGAACTAATGAAAAACTGTTTTTT
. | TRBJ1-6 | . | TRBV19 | CASSLAGGNNSPLHF | TGTGCCAGTAGTCTCGCGGGGGGTAATAATTCACCCCTCCACTTT
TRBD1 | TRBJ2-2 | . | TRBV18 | CASSPQRTGVNTGELFF | TGTGCCAGCTCACCCCAGAGGACAGGGGTGAACACCGGGGAGCTGTTTTTT
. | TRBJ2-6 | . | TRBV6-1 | CASSEATSGANVLTF | TGTGCCAGCAGTGAGGCAACCTCTGGGGCCAACGTCCTGACTTTC